The 28 T cell receptor beta chains listed next were all sequenced from one sample in a study of OX40 agonist ivuxolimab in advanced cancers. Measured with immunoSEQ multiplex PCR; TCRdb has only the in-frame clones, and not every one. Here the sample spans 65,000 to 95,000 clones, around 83% being singletons. The sequencing here drew on CD4+ or CD8+ T cells sorted from blood, taken in a trial of the OX40 agonist ivuxolimab. These receptors came from an adult with an advanced solid tumor such as melanoma, head and neck, liver or kidney cancer.

The rearrangement links TRBV7-2 to TRBJ2-4; TRBD2 agrees at 13 bases. The CDR3 runs 13 residues. Losses at the gene ends were 5 bases for V and 11 bases for J; bases not matched to a gene: 3. CDR1 SGHTA and CDR2 FQGNSA come from the germline V gene. For the CDR3, the DNA is TGTGCCAGCAGCCTAGGACTAGCGGGAGTTCAGTACTTC. This codes for CASSLGLAGVQYF. Filled out from reference TRBV7-2 and TRBJ2-4, the complete variable domain reads GAGVSQSPSNKVTEKGKDVELRCDPISGHTALYWYRQSLGQGLEFLIYFQGNSAPDKSGLPSDRFSAERTGGSVSTLTIQRTQQEDSAVYLCASSLGLAGVQYFGAGTRLSVL.

This chain links TRBV29-1 with TRBJ2-7; D gene uncertain. This CDR3 region has 12 residues. Germline-derived CDR1 and CDR2 are SQVTM and ANQGSEA. Trimming took 7 bases from V and 6 from J, leaving 16 bases between them. The CDR3 protein is CSGAGPSGEQYF. Here the CDR3 DNA reads TGCAGCGGGGCCGGGCCATCGGGCGAGCAGTACTTC.

The chain combines TRBV18 with TRBJ1-5; D remains unclear. Germline V gene data show CDR1 as KGHSH and CDR2 as LQKENI. V was clipped by 3 bases and J by 9 bases, with 12 bases between them. The CDR3 contains 13 residues. The CDR3 DNA reads TGTGCCAGCTCACCCGAGAGGAAAGGGCCCCAGCATTTT. Translation gives CASSPERKGPQHF.

This clone was picked up a small number of times. The rearrangement links TRBV10-3 to TRBJ1-1; D unresolved. V was shortened by 10 bases and J by 0 bases, with 6 bases between the two germline ends. Germline CDR1 and CDR2: ENHRY and SYGVKD. The CDR3 runs 11 residues. The CDR3 DNA follows: TGTGCCACTCAAATGAACACTGAAGCTTTCTTT. Protein product: CATQMNTEAFF.

Here the CDR3 reads CASSPGQGVYGYTF. CDR3 nucleotide sequence: TGCGCCAGCAGCCCGGGACAGGGTGTCTATGGCTACACCTTC. The V and J genes are TRBV5-1 and TRBJ1-2; TRBD1 aligns across 9 bases. This CDR3 contains 14 residues. In germline, CDR1 is SGHRS, CDR2 YFSETQ. J gave up 4 bases and V 4 bases, and 5 bases lay outside the gene matches.

This clone was observed once. The chain uses TRBV5-5 and TRBJ2-2, with D hard to call. V shed 4 bases and J shed 7 bases, with 14 bases lying between them. The length of the CDR3 is 14 residues. Germline V lookup: CDR1 SGHKS, CDR2 YYEKEE (reference sequence). The CDR3 sequence: CASSLRAFGGELFF. In nucleotides, the CDR3 is TGTGCCAGCAGCCTTAGGGCATTCGGCGGGGAGCTGTTTTTT.

J is TRBJ2-7 and V is TRBV11-2; 9 bases map to TRBD1. This CDR3 spans 16 amino acids. Losses at the gene ends were 0 bases for V and 3 bases for J; bases not matched to a gene: 6. The germline CDR1 and CDR2 sequences are SGHAT and FQNNGV. CDR3 bases: TGTGCCAGCAGCTTAGATCTAGGACAGGGGATCTACGAGCAGTACTTC. Encoded protein: CASSLDLGQGIYEQYF.

This clone has more than one count but fewer than ten. This CDR3 is also generated by other DNA sequences in the sample. The V call is TRBV6-6, the J call TRBJ1-6, with TRBD1 matching over 9 bases. With V trimmed by 0 bases and J by 8 bases, 2 bases remained unmatched. The CDR3 is 15 amino acids. In germline, CDR1 is MNHNY, CDR2 SVGAGI (reference sequence). The CDR3 loop reads CASSYSRTGDSPLHF. In nucleotides, the CDR3 is TGTGCCAGCAGTTACTCCCGGACAGGGGATTCACCCCTCCACTTT.

The chain uses TRBV29-1 and TRBJ1-2; D is unclear. V lost 8 bases to trimming and J lost 2 bases, with 15 bases between them. The CDR3 covers 13 residues. Germline V gene sequence: CDR1 SQVTM, CDR2 ANQGSEA. This CDR3 reads CSLHEGGNYGYTF. The CDR3 nucleotides are TGCAGCCTCCACGAAGGAGGGAACTATGGCTACACCTTC.

CDR3 region: CASSSHPYRVQYF. Written as DNA, the CDR3 is TGTGCCAGCAGCTCCCACCCCTACAGGGTCCAATACTTC. The V call is TRBV5-8, the J call TRBJ2-5, with D tentatively TRBD1 (6 bases). CDR3 size: 13 residues. V lost 3 bases and J 14 bases, leaving 20 bases between the germline ends. CDR1 is SGHTS and CDR2 is YDEGEE in the germline V gene.

The V and J genes are TRBV30 and TRBJ1-4; TRBD1 is a possible D gene (5 bases). This CDR3 spans 15 amino acids. CDR1 and CDR2 (germline): GTSNPN, SVGIG (reference sequence). V lost 3 bases to trimming and J lost 6 bases, with 17 bases between them. The CDR3 reads CAWSLGGGRDEKLFF. The CDR3 DNA is TGTGCCTGGAGCCTCGGGGGAGGGCGGGATGAAAAACTGTTTTTT. Complete variable domain (other parts from reference TRBV30 and TRBJ1-4): SQTIHQWPATLVQPVGSPLSLECTVEGTSNPNLYWYRQAAGRGLQLLFYSVGIGQISSEVPQNLSASRPQDRQFILSSKKLLLSDSGFYLCAWSLGGGRDEKLFFGSGTQLSVL.

In this sample, this clone turned up a few times. The rearrangement links TRBV18 to TRBJ2-1; TRBD2 might be the D (6 bases). Trimming took off 3 bases at V and 10 bases at J, with 10 bases between the two ends. Per the germline V gene, CDR1 is KGHSH and CDR2 is LQKENI. This CDR3 comprises 12 residues. The CDR3 DNA reads as TGTGCCAGCTCACCGTGGGACTCCGAGCAGTTCTTC. It yields the protein CASSPWDSEQFF.

This clone was counted once. This rearrangement joins TRBV19 to TRBJ1-1, with D possibly matching TRBD1 (6 bases). The CDR3 is made up of 17 amino acids. V lost 7 bases to trimming and J lost 1 base, with 22 bases between them. Germline CDR1 and CDR2: LNHDA and SQIVND (reference sequence). The CDR3 sequence is CASTTELGRGSNTEAFF. In DNA, the CDR3 is TGTGCCAGTACCACGGAATTGGGCAGGGGTTCGAACACTGAAGCTTTCTTT.

The CDR3 bases are TGTGCCAGCAGTGAAGGATTGGGGACATGGTTTAATTCACCCCTCCACTTT. Translated: CASSEGLGTWFNSPLHF. The chain carries TRBV6-1 and TRBJ1-6, with D possibly matching TRBD1 (6 bases). Germline values: CDR1 MNHNS, CDR2 SASEGT. CDR3 length equals 17 residues. Deletions cut 1 base from V and 6 bases from J, with 16 bases between.

The V call is TRBV5-1, the J call TRBJ2-2, with 14 bases aligning to TRBD2. After removal of 0 bases from V and 4 bases from J, the junction contained 5 bases not matched to a gene. The CDR3 has 18 residues. From germline, CDR1 is SGHRS and CDR2 YFSETQ. CDR3 sequence reads: CASSLGLAGGLGTGELFF. The CDR3 nucleotides are TGCGCCAGCAGCTTGGGACTAGCGGGAGGGCTCGGCACCGGGGAGCTGTTTTTT.

The CDR3 bases are TGTGCCAGCAGCTCAACAGAGACCCAGTACTTC. Translated, it gives CASSSTETQYF. V gene TRBV7-9 combines with J gene TRBJ2-5; D call uncertain. The CDR3 sequence is 11 residues long. Germline V gene lookup returns CDR1 SEHNR and CDR2 FQNEAQ (reference sequence). V lost 4 bases and J 4 bases, leaving 4 bases between the germline ends.

The chain has TRBV28 and TRBJ2-2; D may be TRBD1 (7 bases). Looked up from germline, CDR1 is MDHEN and CDR2 is SYDVKM. V was clipped by 3 bases and J by 5 bases, with 13 bases between them. This CDR3 spans 15 amino acids. Written as DNA, the CDR3 is TGTGCCAGCAGTTTCGGCAGGGGGAGGACCGGGGAGCTGTTTTTT. The encoded protein is CASSFGRGRTGELFF.

V gene TRBV18 combines with J gene TRBJ2-3, with a tentative D call TRBD2 (7 bases). Trimming took off 3 bases at V and 2 bases at J, with 15 bases between the two ends. Germline V gene lookup returns CDR1 KGHSH and CDR2 LQKENI. CDR3 length: 16 residues. The CDR3 sequence: CASSPSLGGATDTQYF. The CDR3 DNA is TGTGCCAGCTCACCTTCTCTAGGGGGGGCCACAGATACGCAGTATTTT.

The J gene is TRBJ2-7, the V gene TRBV28; a possible D gene is TRBD2 (5 bases). Germline assignment: CDR1 MDHEN and CDR2 SYDVKM. V lost 2 bases to trimming and J lost 4 bases, with 9 bases between them. The length of the CDR3 is 13 residues. CDR3 DNA sequence: TGTGCCAGCAGTTTAAATTGGGAGTACGAGCAGTACTTC. Amino acids: CASSLNWEYEQYF. The full variable domain, completed using reference TRBV28 and TRBJ2-7, is DVKVTQSSRYLVKRTGEKVFLECVQDMDHENMFWYRQDPGLGLRLIYFSYDVKMKEKGDIPEGYSVSREKKERFSLILESASTNQTSMYLCASSLNWEYEQYFGPGTRLTVT.

This clone was observed once. This chain joins TRBV7-9 and TRBJ1-4; 7 nucleotides agree with TRBD1. J was trimmed by 8 bases and V by 3 bases; bases with no gene match: 9. This CDR3 is built from 15 residues. CDR1 and CDR2 from the germline V gene are SEHNR and FQNEAQ (reference sequence). The CDR3 coding sequence is TGTGCCAGCAGCTTGGAGGGGACAGATACCGAAAAACTGTTTTTT. Its protein product is CASSLEGTDTEKLFF. Full variable domain (outside the CDR3, taken from reference TRBV7-9 and TRBJ1-4): DTGVSQNPRHKITKRGQNVTFRCDPISEHNRLYWYRQTLGQGPEFLTYFQNEAQLEKSRLLSDRFSAERPKGSFSTLEIQRTEQGDSAMYLCASSLEGTDTEKLFFGSGTQLSVL.

The chain has TRBV7-2 and TRBJ1-2, with D uncertain. Germline V CDR1 and CDR2: SGHTA, FQGNSA. The CDR3 extends over 12 amino acids. V lost 4 bases and J lost 8, with 11 bases in between. The CDR3 loop is CASSYSWAGYTF. In DNA form, the CDR3 reads TGTGCCAGCAGCTATTCCTGGGCGGGCTACACCTTC.

The chain's CDR3 is CASRQGAAETQYF. The DNA of the CDR3 is TGTGCCAGCAGACAGGGGGCAGCAGAGACCCAGTACTTC. This chain links TRBV28 with TRBJ2-5; 9 bases are shared with TRBD1. The CDR3 totals 13 residues. V lost 6 bases, J lost 4 bases, and 3 bases stayed unmatched. The V gene's germline CDR1 is MDHEN and CDR2 SYDVKM.

This chain uses TRBV5-1 with TRBJ1-4; TRBD1 agrees at 9 bases. CDR1 and CDR2 from the germline V gene are SGHRS and YFSETQ. The length of the CDR3 is 15 residues. The ends lost 3 bases at V and 8 bases at J; junction bases unmatched: 8. For the CDR3, the DNA is TGCGCCAGCAGCTATACAGGGGGCGCGGAGGAAAAACTGTTTTTT. Its protein product is CASSYTGGAEEKLFF.

This sequence joins TRBV7-6 and TRBJ2-5; 14 bases line up with TRBD2. CDR1 is SGHVS and CDR2 is FNYEAQ in the germline V gene. V lost 6 bases and J lost 4; bases outside the gene matches: 13. The CDR3 contains 18 residues. The CDR3 region has the DNA TGTGCCAGCAGTTGGCCGGGACTAGCGGGGGCCCGTGGAGAGACCCAGTACTTC. The encoded protein is CASSWPGLAGARGETQYF.

The chain has TRBV21-1 and TRBJ2-3; the table's D gene call, TRBD2, was not cross checked with the DNA. TRBV21-1 is designated a pseudogene. The length of the CDR3 is 15 residues. CDR3 sequence (DNA): TGTGCCAGCAGCAAAGGGCGGGAGCACACAGATACGCAGTATTTT. Translating gives CASSKGREHTDTQYF.

The chain links TRBV5-1 to TRBJ2-5; TRBD2 matches 8 bases. CDR1 and CDR2 (germline): SGHRS, YFSETQ. The CDR3 has 16 residues. The V segment lost 0 bases and the J segment 1 base; nucleotides outside the gene matches: 5. The CDR3 DNA follows: TGCGCCAGCAGCTTGGGCCTAGCGGGTATCCAAGAGACCCAGTACTTC. Translated, it gives CASSLGLAGIQETQYF.

This clone was found once. This chain joins TRBV9 and TRBJ2-6, with D possibly matching TRBD1 (6 bases). The germline V gene encodes CDR1 SGDLS and CDR2 YYNGEE. Between the trimmed V and J ends, which lost 2 bases and 6 bases, there was a span of 12 bases. This CDR3 region has 15 residues. CDR3 in DNA: TGTGCCAGCAGCGTGAGGGGGTCAGCGGCCAACGTCCTGACTTTC. It yields the protein CASSVRGSAANVLTF.

To note about this clone: This CDR3 is also generated by other DNA sequences in the sample. This chain links TRBV6-6 with TRBJ1-5; 9 bases match TRBD1. Unmatched junction bases numbered 3, after V lost 5 bases and J lost 4 bases. This CDR3 is 14 amino acids long. Germline V gene data show CDR1 as MNHNY and CDR2 as SVGAGI (reference sequence). The CDR3 DNA is TGTGCCAGCAGTAGGACAGGGGAGAATCAGCCCCAGCATTTT. Translation: CASSRTGENQPQHF.